The TCR beta chain under discussion was sequenced for a study of OX40 agonist ivuxolimab in advanced cancers. Regarding the research as a whole: The costimulatory receptor OX40 (CD134) was targeted by ivuxolimab, a fully human IgG2 agonistic monoclonal antibody. Among the roughly 50 dose-escalation patients, about 19 had hepatocellular carcinoma, about 15 melanoma, 9 renal cell carcinoma and 9 head and neck cancer. Prior anti-PD-1, anti-PD-L1 or anti-CTLA-4 therapy was permitted, and checkpoint inhibitors had been received by around 39% of dose-escalation patients. Intravenous ivuxolimab was administered to patients every 2 weeks at six dose levels: 0.01, 0.1, 0.3, 1.5, 3 and 10 mg/kg. A male proportion of roughly 80% and a mean age of about 60 years, ranging from 23 to 79, were recorded for the dose-escalation cohort. The paper describes the monotherapy dose-escalation part (N ≈ 52 patients) of the phase I trial of ivuxolimab. Peripheral TCRbeta sequencing was intended to test whether TCR sequence diversity was altered and clonal T-cell expansion was caused by ivuxolimab. Partial responses were achieved by three dose-escalation patients, of whom one had hepatocellular carcinoma and two had cutaneous melanoma.

V lost 1 base and J lost 6 bases; the stretch between them is 10 bases long. CDR3 length: 14 amino acids, cysteine to phenylalanine. The retained sequence is limited to the CDR3, 42 bases, with the frame set at the first base. CDR1 and CDR2, per the germline V gene (reference sequence), are WNHNN and SYGVQD. This clone was counted a few times. Its antigen is unknown. Base-call qualities are not available, and no considerably larger clone is one nucleotide away. The study at large found these results: On average, CD8+ T cells showed more expanded clones than CD4+ T cells after ivuxolimab. At doses of 0.1 to 3.0 mg/kg, clonal expansion of both CD4+ and CD8+ blood T cells was observed from baseline to week 6. Antigen specificity was not determined for the clonally expanded peripheral T cells. Low levels of normalized T-cell clonal expansion were also seen in some nonresponding patients. In partial responders in the 0.1-3.0 mg/kg groups, normalized peripheral clonal expansion was found to be among the lowest, especially among CD8+ T cells.

The trial excluded patients who had a history of autoimmune disease or who were on systemic immunosuppression. Peripheral blood for TCR sequencing was collected from all dose cohorts at baseline, on cycle 4 day 1, and on cycle 7 day 1. The samples were drawn from a first-in-human, open-label, multicenter phase I dose-escalation trial of ivuxolimab. Adults with locally advanced or metastatic melanoma, renal cell carcinoma, hepatocellular carcinoma or head and neck squamous cell carcinoma were enrolled in the trial. CD4+ and CD8+ T cells were sorted separately from peripheral blood before TCR sequencing. Genomic DNA was isolated from the sorted cells so that the TCRbeta CDR3 region could be sequenced. The immunoSEQ Assay was used to sequence the TCRbeta CDR3 regions. TCRdb retrieved this table from immuneACCESS and kept in-frame rearrangements only. Not all clones are present; in checked studies, unresolved V genes account for under half, and no reason is known for the remainder. The sample yields tens of thousands of clones; about nine tenths were counted once. The ten largest clonotypes hold around 0.64% of the sample.

Recombination linked TRBV10-1 to TRBJ1-5; D gene: possibly TRBD1, on 5 matching bases. Sequences were derived from CD4+ or CD8+ T cells sorted from blood, sampled in a trial of the OX40 agonist ivuxolimab. The source is an adult with an advanced solid tumor such as melanoma, head and neck, liver or kidney cancer. This receptor has the CDR3 CASSEYRDGQPQHF. The nucleotide sequence is TGCGCCAGCAGTGAGTACCGGGACGGTCAGCCCCAGCATTTT.